This T cell receptor beta chain was profiled in a study of a mutant IDH1 vaccine in newly diagnosed glioma. Study details: Averaging approximately 40 years of age, treated patients were approximately 62% male and approximately 38% female. Radiotherapy, temozolomide, or both had been given previously, and both were given to most. Study conclusions and caveats: There were vaccine-induced immune responses in approximately 95% of the patients.

The sample holds one count of this clone. Its target is unknown. CDR3 length: 16 amino acids. Trimming took 3 bases from V and 6 from J; bases not matched to a gene: 9. In germline, CDR1 is MNHEY, CDR2 SMNVEV (reference sequence). The sample's time point: week 5, during vaccination. A 20-mer mutant IDH1 peptide at 300 ug was injected subcutaneously with topical imiquimod. Tumors from donors were new WHO grade 3 or 4 IDH1-mutant astrocytomas with ATRX loss. Measured with immunoSEQ multiplex PCR; TCRdb has only the in-frame clones, and not every one. This table holds about 42,000 clones, roughly 88% found once.

The sequence derives from a man in his forties with glioma. The sample consisted of PBMCs, taken from a glioma patient whose treatment included an IDH1 peptide vaccine. The chain has TRBV27 and TRBJ2-1, with TRBD2 identical over 9 bases. CDR3 DNA: TGTGCCAGCAGTTTCGGAGCGGGAGGATTGGTCAATGAGCAGTTCTTC. Its translation is CASSFGAGGLVNEQFF.